The clone carrying this T cell receptor beta chain was seen ten or more times. Construction of the TCRbeta library involved unique molecular identifiers. TCRdb re-called the PCR reads with MiXCR, one entry per CDR3 protein. The table includes hundreds of thousands of distinct CDR3 sequences, 16% detected once. Germline loops: CDR1 PRHDT, CDR2 FYEKMQ (reference sequence). The CDR3 spans 14 residues. V was clipped by 0 bases and J by 6 bases, with 9 bases between them. These data originate in a study of T-cell reconstitution after alpha-beta-depleted transplantation in children. The sample consisted of PBMCs from the stem cell graft donor, taken from the stem cell graft. J is TRBJ1-5 and V is TRBV13; D ambiguous. The source of this sequence is a human donor who donated a stem cell graft to a child with acute myeloid leukemia. CDR3 nucleotide sequence: TGTGCCAGCAGCTTAGGGGGTAACGGTCAGCCCCAGCATTTT. This gives the protein CASSLGGNGQPQHF. Looking up the rest from reference TRBV13 and TRBJ1-5 gives the full variable domain: AAGVIQSPRHLIKEKRETATLKCYPIPRHDTVYWYQQGPGQDPQFLISFYEKMQSDKGSIPDRFSAQQFSDYHSELNMSSLELGDSALYFCASSLGGNGQPQHFGDGTRLSIL.